The 29 T cell receptor beta chains below were found in one sample sequenced in a study of T-cell reconstitution after alpha-beta-depleted transplantation in children (dated by TCRdb to about 2016). The library was produced with PCR. For sequencing, an Illumina HiSeq 2500 was employed. TCR libraries were prepared with molecular barcoding, using unique molecular identifiers to normalize TCRbeta repertoire quantification. Using fastp at Q25 and MiXCR, TCRdb reprocessed the public reads and kept productive beta chains. Records with the same CDR3 protein are collapsed into one entry carrying the most frequent genes and DNA. The sample includes about 590,000 distinct CDR3 sequences, with around 13% observed a single time. The ten largest account for over 2% of the sample. The treatment or condition label of this sample denotes: allogeneic hematopoietic cell transplantation with graft depleted of TCRalphabeta T cells and CD19 B cells.

The sequencing used PBMCs, mostly from graft donor cells, collected 360 days after TCRalphabeta/CD19-depleted stem cell transplant. Receptors were obtained from a male patient younger than 18 who had a stem cell transplant for acute myeloid leukemia, so the T cells may come from the graft donor.

This clonotype was found many times. The chain joins TRBV2 to TRBJ2-1, with D tentatively TRBD2 (6 bases). The V end was cut by 5 bases, the J end by 5 bases, with 16 bases between. The germline gives CDR1 SNHLY, CDR2 FYNNEI. The CDR3 totals 15 residues. DNA of the CDR3: TGTGCCAGCAGTAGCGGGCAGTCTCGAGACAATGAGCAGTTCTTC. Translating it yields CASSSGQSRDNEQFF.

This clonotype was observed many times. V is TRBV7-9 and J is TRBJ2-1; maybe TRBD1 (5 bases). Germline V gene data show CDR1 as SEHNR and CDR2 as FQNEAQ (reference sequence). The germline V and J ends were trimmed by 2 bases and 15 bases, with 14 bases remaining between them. The CDR3 runs 12 residues. This CDR3 is CASSLYGAIPFF. The CDR3 DNA is TGTGCCAGCAGCTTATATGGGGCAATCCCGTTCTTC.

The V and J genes are TRBV7-6 and TRBJ2-5, with 14 bases fitting TRBD2. V lost 0 bases, J lost 7 bases, and 4 bases stayed unmatched. Germline V gives CDR1 SGHVS, CDR2 FNYEAQ. The CDR3 covers 16 residues. The CDR3 DNA is TGTGCCAGCAGCTTAGCCGGGACTAGCGGGAGTTGGACCCAGTACTTC. It is translated as CASSLAGTSGSWTQYF.

The gene calls are TRBV5-1 and TRBJ2-3, with TRBD2 identical over 11 bases. Germline loops: CDR1 SGHRS, CDR2 YFSETQ. This CDR3 comprises 17 residues. The J segment lost 4 bases and the V segment lost 4 bases, leaving 11 bases of the junction unmatched. In nucleotides, the CDR3 is TGCGCCAGCAGCCACGGGGGCCTAGCGGGAGGTGCAGATACGCAGTATTTT. It encodes CASSHGGLAGGADTQYF.

This clonotype was counted a few times. The rearrangement uses TRBV7-2 and TRBJ2-2; possibly TRBD2 for D (6 bases). There are 16 residues in the CDR3. V dropped 4 bases and J dropped 6 bases, with 18 bases sitting between them. From germline, CDR1 is SGHTA and CDR2 FQGNSA. This CDR3 is CASSSGALPRSGELFF. DNA of the CDR3: TGTGCCAGCAGCTCGGGAGCGTTACCTAGGTCCGGGGAGCTGTTTTTT.

This chain links TRBV29-1 with TRBJ1-1; tentative D call: TRBD1 (5 bases). With 4 bases removed from V and 4 bases from J, the gap between germline ends came to 13 bases. There are 13 residues in the CDR3. CDR1 and CDR2 (germline): SQVTM, ANQGSEA. The CDR3 bases are TGCAGCGTTGCTGATTGGGGGACCACTGAAGCTTTCTTT. It specifies CSVADWGTTEAFF.

There are a few counts of this clonotype. J is TRBJ1-5 and V is TRBV27, with no clear D. The V gene lost 3 bases and the J gene lost 2 bases, with 5 bases spanning the gap. Per germline, CDR1 MNHEY and CDR2 SMNVEV (reference sequence). The CDR3 has 13 residues. Here the CDR3 DNA reads TGTGCCAGCAGTTTGATCCGCAATCAGCCCCAGCATTTT. Protein product: CASSLIRNQPQHF.

This clonotype was seen at least ten times. The genes are TRBV20-1 and TRBJ2-7; D call uncertain. CDR1 and CDR2 (germline): DFQATT, SNEGSKA (reference sequence). The CDR3 is 16 residues long. Trimming removed 0 bases from V and 4 bases from J, with 19 bases in between. The CDR3 reads CSARDQSTVLLYEQYF. The CDR3 DNA follows: TGCAGTGCTAGAGATCAAAGTACTGTGTTGTTGTACGAGCAGTACTTC.

This clonotype was counted only a few times. Since a much larger clone is just one base distant, this may be a read error. This chain uses TRBV7-2 with TRBJ1-5; no definite D call. Germline lookup yields CDR1 SGHTA and CDR2 FQGNSA. The CDR3 sequence is 13 residues long. V shed 1 base and J shed 0 bases, with 1 base lying between them. CDR3 loop: CASSLVSNQPQHF. The CDR3 nucleotides read TGTGCCAGCAGCTTAGTTAGCAATCAGCCCCAGCATTTT.

This clonotype was observed at least ten times. The rearrangement joins TRBV11-2 to TRBJ2-2, with TRBD2 matching over 10 bases. The J segment lost 6 bases and the V segment lost 3 bases, leaving 4 bases of the junction unmatched. Per the germline V gene, CDR1 is SGHAT and CDR2 is FQNNGV. The CDR3 spans 15 residues. The CDR3 here is CASSFRLAGAGELFF. The CDR3 DNA reads as TGTGCCAGCAGCTTTCGTCTAGCGGGAGCCGGGGAGCTGTTTTTT.

Points on this clonotype: A read error may explain this, as a much larger clone is one base away. This sequence joins TRBV20-1 and TRBJ2-1, with TRBD2 as a possible D gene (5 bases). The germline V gene encodes CDR1 DFQATT and CDR2 SNEGSKA (reference sequence). CDR3 length: 15 residues. The CDR3 bases are TGCTGTGCTAGAGGGTGGCGGAGCTCCTACAATGAGCAGTTCTTC. Amino acid sequence: CCARGWRSSYNEQFF.

This clonotype showed up just a few times. The chain uses TRBV6-1 and TRBJ1-5; no clear D gene. Trimming removed 3 bases from V and 7 bases from J, with 22 bases in between. Germline V gene sequence: CDR1 MNHNS, CDR2 SASEGT. The CDR3 extends over 17 amino acids. CDR3 residues: CASSESPIMVREQPQHF. The CDR3 DNA reads as TGTGCCAGCAGTGAGAGCCCAATTATGGTTCGGGAACAGCCCCAGCATTTT.

The chain is built from TRBV28 and TRBJ2-1, with D unresolved. Germline V lookup: CDR1 MDHEN, CDR2 SYDVKM. The CDR3 loop spans 12 amino acids. Trimming pared 1 base from V and 10 bases from J, leaving 8 bases between. DNA for the CDR3: TGTGCCAGCAGTTTATTCATAGGGGAGCAGTTCTTC. This translates into CASSLFIGEQFF.

This clonotype has more than one count but fewer than ten. The gene calls are TRBV4-2 and TRBJ2-7; the match to TRBD2 covers 7 bases. Germline V gene lookup returns CDR1 LGHNA and CDR2 YNFKEQ. Unmatched junction bases numbered 12, after V lost 4 bases and J lost 0 bases. The CDR3 contains 17 residues. The DNA of the CDR3 is TGTGCCAGCAGCCGCCGCGGAGAGCGGGGACTCTCCTACGAGCAGTACTTC. Translation gives CASSRRGERGLSYEQYF.

This clonotype has a handful of counts. The chain has TRBV21-1 and TRBJ2-4; TRBD1, the D gene given by the table, was not confirmed from the DNA. TRBV21-1 is assigned pseudogene status. This CDR3 has 17 amino acids. The CDR3 coding sequence is TGTGCCAGCAGCAAGAAACAAGGGTCCGGGGTCAAAAACATTCAGTACTTC. Translation: CASSKKQGSGVKNIQYF.

This clonotype has only a few counts. V is TRBV4-3 and J is TRBJ1-1; D ambiguous. Germline CDR1 and CDR2: LGHNA and YSLEER. The V end lost 2 bases, the J end lost 0 bases, and 4 bases lay between the germline ends. The CDR3 has 13 amino acids. The chain's CDR3 is CASSQSLNTEAFF. The CDR3 DNA reads as TGCGCCAGCAGCCAATCCCTGAACACTGAAGCTTTCTTT.

The genes are TRBV7-2 and TRBJ2-1; 11 bases line up with TRBD2. After removal of 8 bases from V and 0 bases from J, the junction contained 3 bases not matched to a gene. The CDR3 has 15 amino acids. Germline CDR1 is SGHTA and CDR2 is FQGNSA. DNA for the CDR3: TGTGCCAGCGAGGGACTAGCGGCCTCCTACAATGAGCAGTTCTTC. This encodes CASEGLAASYNEQFF.

This sequence joins TRBV4-2 and TRBJ1-5; unclear D gene. The CDR3 contains 16 residues. Per the germline V gene, CDR1 is LGHNA and CDR2 is YNFKEQ. V lost 0 bases, J lost 0 bases, and 9 bases lay in between. CDR3 protein: CASSQDIRYSNQPQHF. Written as DNA, the CDR3 is TGTGCCAGCAGCCAAGACATACGCTATAGCAATCAGCCCCAGCATTTT.

The V gene is TRBV7-9, the J gene TRBJ1-5, with 8 positions matching TRBD1. J was trimmed by 6 bases and V by 4 bases; bases with no gene match: 5. The CDR3 contains 14 residues. The germline V gene encodes CDR1 SEHNR and CDR2 FQNEAQ (reference sequence). The CDR3 protein is CASSSGQGAQPQHF. The CDR3 coding sequence is TGTGCCAGCAGCTCCGGACAGGGCGCTCAGCCCCAGCATTTT.

The rearrangement links TRBV6-5 to TRBJ2-3, with unresolved D. From germline, CDR1 is MNHEY and CDR2 SVGAGI. The length of the CDR3 is 15 residues. The ends were cut back, 0 bases at V and 2 bases at J, with 9 bases in the middle. The CDR3 sequence is CASSYSTLVTDTQYF. The CDR3 nucleotides are TGTGCCAGCAGTTACTCCACTTTAGTCACAGATACGCAGTATTTT.

This clonotype was seen a few times. The chain's CDR3 is CASSSAMAITDTQYF. The CDR3 nucleotides read TGTGCCAGCAGTTCAGCCATGGCCATCACAGATACGCAGTATTTT. This chain connects TRBV28 to TRBJ2-3; D is uncertain. Per germline, CDR1 MDHEN and CDR2 SYDVKM. This CDR3 has 15 residues. Trimming stripped 4 bases from V and 2 bases from J, with 13 bases between. The full variable domain, in which reference TRBV28 and TRBJ2-3 provide the parts outside the CDR3, is DVKVTQSSRYLVKRTGEKVFLECVQDMDHENMFWYRQDPGLGLRLIYFSYDVKMKEKGDIPEGYSVSREKKERFSLILESASTNQTSMYLCASSSAMAITDTQYFGPGTRLTVL.

This clonotype was seen a few times. The chain is built from TRBV7-2 and TRBJ2-3; D is possibly TRBD2 (6 bases). CDR1 and CDR2 (germline): SGHTA, FQGNSA. V was pared by 1 base and J by 7 bases, with 12 bases between. The CDR3 contains 14 residues. The CDR3 here is CASSLEASAYTQYF. The CDR3 DNA reads as TGTGCCAGCAGCTTAGAGGCTAGCGCCTATACGCAGTATTTT.

The V gene is TRBV4-3, the J gene TRBJ2-1; D unresolved. The germline V and J ends were trimmed by 0 bases and 0 bases, with 12 bases remaining between them. Germline V gene lookup returns CDR1 LGHNA and CDR2 YSLEER. There are 17 residues in the CDR3. The CDR3 protein is CASSQDWRHSSYNEQFF. The CDR3, as DNA: TGCGCCAGCAGCCAAGATTGGCGACATAGCTCCTACAATGAGCAGTTCTTC.

This clonotype was detected only a few times. The rearrangement joins TRBV12-3 or TRBV12-4 to TRBJ2-1; 8 bases are shared with TRBD1. This CDR3 contains 14 residues. The V segment lost 8 bases and the J segment 6 bases; nucleotides outside the gene matches: 9. CDR3 sequence: CASGGQGYSNEQFF. Written as DNA, the CDR3 is TGTGCCAGCGGCGGACAGGGATATAGCAATGAGCAGTTCTTC.

This clonotype was seen more than once but under ten times. DNA for the CDR3: TGCAGCGTTGAATTGATGGGGGTGAACACTGAAGCTTTCTTT. Protein product: CSVELMGVNTEAFF. The V gene is TRBV29-1, the J gene TRBJ1-1, with a weak D call TRBD1 (5 bases). The CDR3 covers 14 residues. V was clipped by 2 bases and J by 0 bases, with 10 bases between them. The V gene's germline CDR1 is SQVTM and CDR2 ANQGSEA.

There are many counts of this clonotype. CDR3: CASSPGAPYNEQFF. CDR3 nucleotides: TGTGCCAGCAGCCCCGGGGCCCCCTACAATGAGCAGTTCTTC. The genes are TRBV12-3 or TRBV12-4 and TRBJ2-1, with D perhaps assigned TRBD1 or TRBD2 (5 bases each). The CDR3 has 14 residues. The V gene lost 6 bases and the J gene lost 2 bases, with 11 bases spanning the gap.

This clonotype has at least ten counts. This chain connects TRBV28 to TRBJ2-2; no clear D. This CDR3 region has 18 residues. V lost 2 bases and J 5 bases, leaving 21 bases between the germline ends. The germline gives CDR1 MDHEN, CDR2 SYDVKM. The CDR3 bases are TGTGCCAGCAGTTTAACGCACAGATCACTATTCAGGACCGGGGAGCTGTTTTTT. Its protein is CASSLTHRSLFRTGELFF.

V usage is TRBV20-1 and J usage is TRBJ2-7, with 11 positions matching TRBD2. Germline V gene sequence: CDR1 DFQATT, CDR2 SNEGSKA (reference sequence). V lost 6 bases and J lost 0; bases outside the gene matches: 7. This CDR3 region has 15 residues. The CDR3 is CSAGSGTSGSYEQYF. In DNA form, the CDR3 reads TGCAGTGCCGGCTCCGGGACTAGCGGCTCCTACGAGCAGTACTTC.

The CDR3 region is CSARPGLANTGELFF. CDR3 nucleotides: TGCAGTGCTAGACCGGGACTAGCGAACACCGGGGAGCTGTTTTTT. The chain links TRBV20-1 to TRBJ2-2, with 8 positions matching TRBD2. V lost 2 bases and J lost 0; bases outside the gene matches: 2. The CDR3 loop spans 15 amino acids. Germline assignment: CDR1 DFQATT and CDR2 SNEGSKA (reference sequence).